Following are 19 T cell receptor beta chains from one sample sequenced in a study of T cell repertoires in cytomegalovirus infection. In TCRdb, the reads were re-called with MiXCR into one record per CDR3 protein. The data hold some 940,000 distinct CDR3 sequences, with roughly a third observed a single time. Their recognized antigens are unknown. The sequencing here drew on cultured CD8+ T cells from PBMCs, taken from culture after CMV antigen stimulation. These receptors were taken from a human donor in good health (CMV status not recorded). Some clones in this sample may be carry-over from other donors' samples.

A few counts support this clonotype. V usage is TRBV28 and J usage is TRBJ2-4; 9 bases map to TRBD1. Germline V lookup: CDR1 MDHEN, CDR2 SYDVKM. This CDR3 comprises 14 residues. J lost 5 bases, V lost 5 bases, and 4 bases had no gene match. The CDR3 reads CASSPTGGENIQYF. The CDR3 region has the DNA TGTGCCAGCAGTCCGACAGGGGGGGAAAACATTCAGTACTTC.

This rearrangement joins TRBV7-9 to TRBJ2-1, with D perhaps matching TRBD1 or TRBD2 (7 bases each). Trimming removed 4 bases from V and 3 bases from J, with 16 bases in between. Germline V gives CDR1 SEHNR, CDR2 FQNEAQ (reference sequence). The CDR3 spans 16 residues. CDR3 sequence: CASSWQRDSLYNEQFF. The CDR3 DNA reads as TGTGCCAGCAGCTGGCAGCGGGACAGTCTCTACAATGAGCAGTTCTTC.

This chain connects TRBV6-5 to TRBJ2-1; 11 bases match TRBD1. Trimming removed 7 bases from V and 6 bases from J; junction bases left unmatched: 8. This CDR3 is 15 amino acids long. The V gene's germline CDR1 is MNHEY and CDR2 SVGAGI. The CDR3 is CASTQGGTGGNEQFF. CDR3 DNA sequence: TGTGCCAGCACCCAAGGGGGGACAGGGGGCAATGAGCAGTTCTTC.

The rearrangement uses TRBV29-1 and TRBJ2-2; the D call may be TRBD1 or TRBD2 (6 bases each). Germline-derived CDR1 and CDR2 are SQVTM and ANQGSEA. V shed 2 bases and J shed 4 bases, with 20 bases lying between them. This CDR3 region has 17 residues. The CDR3 reads CSVERAEGRGGTGELFF. In nucleotides, the CDR3 is TGCAGCGTTGAAAGGGCGGAAGGCAGGGGAGGCACCGGGGAGCTGTTTTTT.

This clonotype was detected only a few times. The genes are TRBV6-4 and TRBJ1-6, with 10 bases matching TRBD1. The CDR3 is made up of 16 amino acids. Looked up from germline, CDR1 is MRHNA and CDR2 is SNTAGT. V gave up 3 bases and J gave up 6 bases; unmatched junction bases: 5. CDR3 sequence: CASSEYRDRGNSPLHF. The CDR3 DNA is TGTGCCAGCAGTGAATACCGGGACAGGGGTAATTCACCCCTCCACTTT.

This clonotype occurred a few times. The chain has TRBV28 and TRBJ1-1; no firm D call. Germline assignment: CDR1 MDHEN and CDR2 SYDVKM. This CDR3 is 14 amino acids long. The V gene lost 6 bases and the J gene lost 4 bases, with 15 bases spanning the gap. The chain's CDR3 is CASRPSGVSTEAFF. The CDR3 DNA reads TGTGCCAGCAGGCCCTCGGGTGTTAGCACTGAAGCTTTCTTT.

This clonotype showed up just a few times. The V gene is TRBV7-9, the J gene TRBJ2-2, with TRBD1 matching 8 bases. V shed 2 bases and J 6 bases; nucleotides not matched to a gene: 17. The CDR3 contains 19 residues. Germline V lookup: CDR1 SEHNR, CDR2 FQNEAQ (reference sequence). As DNA, the CDR3 is TGTGCCAGCAGCTTACGTCCTTTAGTACTGACAGGGGAGGCCGGGGAGCTGTTTTTT. Amino acid sequence: CASSLRPLVLTGEAGELFF. The full variable domain, rest sourced from reference TRBV7-9 and TRBJ2-2, is DTGVSQNPRHKITKRGQNVTFRCDPISEHNRLYWYRQTLGQGPEFLTYFQNEAQLEKSRLLSDRFSAERPKGSFSTLEIQRTEQGDSAMYLCASSLRPLVLTGEAGELFFGEGSRLTVL.

The rearrangement links TRBV13 to TRBJ2-3; possible D gene TRBD1, 6 bases. Germline CDR1 reads PRHDT; CDR2 reads FYEKMQ (reference sequence). The germline V and J ends were trimmed by 6 bases and 1 base, with 20 bases remaining between them. There are 17 residues in the CDR3. This CDR3 is CASSSTGSPLGTDTQYF. CDR3 DNA: TGTGCCAGCAGTTCCACAGGGTCCCCTTTGGGCACAGATACGCAGTATTTT.

The V and J genes are TRBV11-3 and TRBJ2-2, with D perhaps assigned TRBD1 or TRBD2 (5 bases each). The CDR3 consists of 14 residues. Germline CDR1 reads SGHNT; CDR2 reads YENEEA. The V gene lost 8 bases and the J gene lost 7 bases, with 17 bases spanning the gap. The CDR3 sequence is CASELERGRGELFF. The CDR3 nucleotides are TGTGCCAGCGAACTCGAGAGGGGTCGCGGGGAGCTGTTTTTT. Full variable domain (outside the CDR3, taken from reference TRBV11-3 and TRBJ2-2): EAGVVQSPRYKIIEKKQPVAFWCNPISGHNTLYWYLQNLGQGPELLIRYENEEAVDDSQLPKDRFSAERLKGVDSTLKIQPAELGDSAVYLCASELERGRGELFFGEGSRLTVL.

This chain connects TRBV4-1 to TRBJ1-5, with 7 bases identical to TRBD1. V lost 5 bases to trimming and J lost 4 bases; unmatched junction nucleotides: 11. The CDR3 runs to 16 residues. Germline V gene sequence: CDR1 MGHRA, CDR2 YSYEKL. The DNA of the CDR3 is TGCGCCAGCAGCACCCGACAGGGAGTTAGTAATCAGCCCCAGCATTTT. Translated, it gives CASSTRQGVSNQPQHF.

The chain employs TRBV29-1 and TRBJ2-7, with 7 positions matching TRBD1. From germline, CDR1 is SQVTM and CDR2 ANQGSEA. The CDR3 has 13 residues. The J segment lost 2 bases and the V segment lost 4 bases, leaving 5 bases of the junction unmatched. CDR3 coding DNA: TGCAGCGTTGGGCAGGGGGTTCCCTACGAGCAGTACTTC. Translation gives CSVGQGVPYEQYF.

V gene TRBV6-6 combines with J gene TRBJ2-3; 11 nucleotides align to TRBD2. Trimming cost V 4 bases and J 4 bases; bases outside gene matches: 7. CDR1 MNHNY and CDR2 SVGAGI come from the germline V gene (reference sequence). The CDR3 is 16 residues long. The CDR3 loop reads CASSSDSGGAPDTQYF. CDR3 nucleotides: TGTGCCAGCAGTTCCGATAGCGGGGGGGCCCCAGATACGCAGTATTTT.

This clonotype was counted between two and nine times. The rearrangement links TRBV5-4 to TRBJ1-1; unclear D gene. Germline CDR1 is SGHNT and CDR2 is YYREEE (reference sequence). The CDR3 extends over 13 amino acids. Trimming pared 3 bases from V and 8 bases from J, leaving 14 bases between. The CDR3 region has the DNA TGTGCCAGCAGCTGGCAAGAATTTTCGGAAGCTTTCTTT. Protein: CASSWQEFSEAFF.

This clonotype was seen more than once but under ten times. V and J are TRBV19 and TRBJ2-1, with D possibly TRBD2 on 5 matching bases. The CDR3 consists of 16 residues. Germline V gene data show CDR1 as LNHDA and CDR2 as SQIVND (reference sequence). V shed 5 bases and J shed 2 bases, with 16 bases lying between them. Written as DNA, the CDR3 is TGTGCCAGTAGTCCTAGCAGCCCCGAAGCCTACAATGAGCAGTTCTTC. Its protein is CASSPSSPEAYNEQFF.

This clonotype showed up many times. This rearrangement joins TRBV7-9 to TRBJ1-4; 9 nucleotides match TRBD1. The CDR3 runs to 15 residues. CDR1 and CDR2 from the germline V gene are SEHNR and FQNEAQ (reference sequence). After removal of 4 bases from V and 8 bases from J, the junction contained 8 bases not matched to a gene. CDR3 sequence: CASSSSGTGLEKLFF. The DNA of the CDR3 is TGTGCCAGCAGCTCATCCGGGACAGGGTTGGAAAAACTGTTTTTT.

J is TRBJ2-2 and V is TRBV29-1, with 8 bases lining up with TRBD2. The germline gives CDR1 SQVTM, CDR2 ANQGSEA. The CDR3 runs to 16 residues. Germline trimming cut 8 bases from V and 0 bases from J; bases unmatched to any gene: 11. As DNA, the CDR3 is TGCAGCATTGTCGGGACTAGAGACGCGAACACCGGGGAGCTGTTTTTT. Its protein is CSIVGTRDANTGELFF.

The sample holds one count of this clonotype. This chain uses TRBV27 with TRBJ2-3, with 10 bases fitting TRBD2. After removal of 9 bases from V and 1 base from J, the junction contained 7 bases not matched to a gene. This CDR3 has 15 residues. Germline CDR1 MNHEY, CDR2 SMNVEV (reference sequence). As DNA, the CDR3 is TGTGCCAGTAACTCCGGGACTAGCGGCACAGATACGCAGTATTTT. It yields the protein CASNSGTSGTDTQYF.

CDR3 amino acids: CASSLGLEIDEQFF. The CDR3 DNA is TGTGCCAGCAGCTTGGGACTAGAGATTGATGAGCAGTTCTTC. The J gene is TRBJ2-1, the V gene TRBV5-6; D may be TRBD2 (6 bases). Deletions cut 0 bases from V and 8 bases from J, with 12 bases between. Per the germline V gene, CDR1 is SGHDT and CDR2 is YYEEEE. This CDR3 spans 14 amino acids.

This clonotype has more than one count but fewer than ten. This chain links TRBV27 with TRBJ1-6; D ambiguous. Germline CDR1 reads MNHEY; CDR2 reads SMNVEV (reference sequence). The CDR3 covers 15 residues. The V end was cut by 1 base, the J end by 7 bases, with 11 bases between. Here the CDR3 DNA reads TGTGCCAGCAGTTTATGGACCCCCATAAATTCACCCCTCCACTTT. Its translation: CASSLWTPINSPLHF.